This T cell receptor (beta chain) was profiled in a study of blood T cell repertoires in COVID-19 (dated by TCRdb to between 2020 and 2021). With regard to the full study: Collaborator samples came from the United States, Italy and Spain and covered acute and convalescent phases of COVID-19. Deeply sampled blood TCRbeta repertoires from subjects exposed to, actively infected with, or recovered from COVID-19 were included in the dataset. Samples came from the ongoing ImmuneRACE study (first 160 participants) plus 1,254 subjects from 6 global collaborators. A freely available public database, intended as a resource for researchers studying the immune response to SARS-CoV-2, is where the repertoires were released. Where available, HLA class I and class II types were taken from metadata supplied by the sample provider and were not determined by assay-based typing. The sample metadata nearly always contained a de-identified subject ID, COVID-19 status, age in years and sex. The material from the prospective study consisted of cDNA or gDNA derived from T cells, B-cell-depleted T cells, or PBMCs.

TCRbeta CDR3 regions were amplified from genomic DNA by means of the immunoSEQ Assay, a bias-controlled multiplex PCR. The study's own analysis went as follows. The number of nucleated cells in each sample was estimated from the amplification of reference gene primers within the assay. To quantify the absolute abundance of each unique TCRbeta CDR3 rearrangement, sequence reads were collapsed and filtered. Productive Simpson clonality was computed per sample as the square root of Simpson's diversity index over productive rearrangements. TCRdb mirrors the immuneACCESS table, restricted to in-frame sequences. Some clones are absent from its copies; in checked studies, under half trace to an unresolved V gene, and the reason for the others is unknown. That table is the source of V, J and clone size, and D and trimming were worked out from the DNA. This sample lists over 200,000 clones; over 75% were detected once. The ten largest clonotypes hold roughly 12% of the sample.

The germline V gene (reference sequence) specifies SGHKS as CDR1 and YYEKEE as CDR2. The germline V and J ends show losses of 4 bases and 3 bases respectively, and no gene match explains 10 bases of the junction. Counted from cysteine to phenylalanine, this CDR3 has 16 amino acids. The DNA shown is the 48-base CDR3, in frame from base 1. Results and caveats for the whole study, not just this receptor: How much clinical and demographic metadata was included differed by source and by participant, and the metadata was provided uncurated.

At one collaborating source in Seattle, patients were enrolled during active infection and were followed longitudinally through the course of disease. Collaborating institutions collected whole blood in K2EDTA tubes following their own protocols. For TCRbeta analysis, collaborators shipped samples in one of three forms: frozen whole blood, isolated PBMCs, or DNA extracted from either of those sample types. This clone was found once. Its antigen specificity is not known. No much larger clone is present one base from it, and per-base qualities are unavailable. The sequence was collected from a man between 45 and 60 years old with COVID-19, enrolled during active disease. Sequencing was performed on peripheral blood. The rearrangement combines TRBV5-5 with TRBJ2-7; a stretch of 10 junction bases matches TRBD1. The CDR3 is CASSPTDRGSFYEQYF. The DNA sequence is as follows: TGTGCCAGCAGCCCGACGGACAGGGGGTCTTTCTACGAGCAGTACTTC.